Below, 26 T cell receptor beta chains from the same sample are listed, as sequenced in a study of control samples from healthy donors and cancer patients. Here immunoSEQ multiplex PCR was the method, and the copy in TCRdb shows in-frame clones only, minus some. The sample yields 65,000 to 95,000 clones, 80% to 90% seen once. Sequenced input: blood. The receptor set was obtained from a man between 50 and 59 years old in good health.

The chain recombines TRBV5-6 with TRBJ1-5; no clear D gene. Trimming stripped 2 bases from V and 6 bases from J, with 6 bases between. The V gene's germline CDR1 is SGHDT and CDR2 YYEEEE. The CDR3 extends over 12 amino acids. The chain's CDR3 is CASSFYGQPQHF. The DNA of the CDR3 is TGTGCCAGCAGCTTTTACGGTCAGCCCCAGCATTTT.

The chain links TRBV30 to TRBJ1-2; no clear D. V was cut by 0 bases and J by 5 bases, with 16 bases left in between. In germline, CDR1 is GTSNPN, CDR2 SVGIG (reference sequence). The CDR3 sequence is 15 residues long. The CDR3 region is CAWSVAGGLPYGYTF. CDR3 sequence (DNA): TGTGCCTGGAGTGTAGCTGGCGGATTACCTTATGGCTACACCTTC.

This chain uses TRBV2 with TRBJ2-3, with 9 nucleotides matching TRBD2. Germline CDR1 SNHLY, CDR2 FYNNEI. The trim removed 2 bases at V and 0 bases at J, leaving 3 bases unmatched. CDR3 length: 16 residues. The CDR3 protein is CASSELAGTSTDTQYF. CDR3 DNA sequence: TGTGCCAGCAGTGAACTAGCGGGGACTAGCACAGATACGCAGTATTTT.

The chain links TRBV9 to TRBJ1-4; D may be TRBD1 (6 bases). The CDR3 loop spans 15 amino acids. Germline V gives CDR1 SGDLS, CDR2 YYNGEE. Trimming removed 0 bases from V and 9 bases from J, with 15 bases in between. In DNA form, the CDR3 reads TGTGCCAGCAGCGTAGACCCCAACACAGGGAAAAAACTGTTTTTT. Translating gives CASSVDPNTGKKLFF.

The rearrangement links TRBV19 to TRBJ1-2; D is undetermined. Germline CDR1 reads LNHDA; CDR2 reads SQIVND (reference sequence). This CDR3 region has 14 residues. Trimming shortened V by 0 bases and J by 4 bases, and 9 bases separated the two germline ends. Here the CDR3 DNA reads TGTGCCAGTAGTATAGATCACGGATCCTATGGCTACACCTTC. Its protein is CASSIDHGSYGYTF. Looking up the rest from reference TRBV19 and TRBJ1-2 gives the full variable domain: DGGITQSPKYLFRKEGQNVTLSCEQNLNHDAMYWYRQDPGQGLRLIYYSQIVNDFQKGDIAEGYSVSREKKESFPLTVTSAQKNPTAFYLCASSIDHGSYGYTFGSGTRLTVV.

This chain uses TRBV11-2 with TRBJ1-6, with 8 bases lining up with TRBD1. V shed 4 bases, J shed 5 bases, and the junction held 4 bases outside the gene matches. The CDR3 totals 15 residues. Germline-derived CDR1 and CDR2 are SGHAT and FQNNGV. The CDR3 loop reads CASSWTGLDNSPLHF. In DNA, the CDR3 is TGTGCCAGCAGCTGGACAGGGCTCGATAATTCACCCCTCCACTTT.

The chain recombines TRBV14 with TRBJ1-1; D might be TRBD1 (5 bases). The germline V gene encodes CDR1 SGHDN and CDR2 FVKESK. Trimming cost V 2 bases and J 11 bases, with 12 bases left between them. This CDR3 is 12 amino acids long. CDR3 in amino acids: CASSQPTGTAFF. In DNA, the CDR3 is TGTGCCAGCAGCCAACCCACAGGTACGGCTTTCTTT. Combining the CDR3 with reference TRBV14 and TRBJ1-1 gives the whole variable domain EAGVTQFPSHSVIEKGQTVTLRCDPISGHDNLYWYRRVMGKEIKFLLHFVKESKQDESGMPNNRFLAERTGGTYSTLKVQPAELEDSGVYFCASSQPTGTAFFGQGTRLTVV.

The chain couples TRBV4-2 to TRBJ1-2; D is unresolved. Trimming pared 0 bases from V and 4 bases from J, leaving 12 bases between. In germline, CDR1 is LGHNA, CDR2 YNFKEQ. The CDR3 loop spans 15 amino acids. Written as DNA, the CDR3 is TGTGCCAGCAGCCAAGAGGTCTGGCAGACCTATGGCTACACCTTC. Amino acid sequence: CASSQEVWQTYGYTF.

The chain uses TRBV10-1 and TRBJ1-6, with D unclear. This CDR3 contains 14 residues. Germline lookup yields CDR1 WNHNN and CDR2 SYGVQD (reference sequence). The V end was cut by 2 bases, the J end by 9 bases, with 11 bases between. CDR3 sequence: CASSEGPYSSPLHF. For the CDR3, the DNA is TGCGCCAGCAGTGAGGGGCCGTACAGTTCACCCCTCCACTTT.

The V gene is TRBV11-3, the J gene TRBJ1-1; D not resolved. Germline-derived CDR1 and CDR2 are SGHNT and YENEEA. This CDR3 comprises 13 residues. V was clipped by 2 bases and J by 5 bases, with 9 bases between them. The CDR3 sequence: CASSLMAATEAFF. The DNA of the CDR3 is TGTGCCAGCAGCTTAATGGCGGCTACTGAAGCTTTCTTT.

The rearrangement links TRBV30 to TRBJ2-3; 14 bases map to TRBD2. V lost 2 bases, J lost 1 base, and 11 bases stayed unmatched. The CDR3 is 19 residues long. The germline V gene encodes CDR1 GTSNPN and CDR2 SVGIG (reference sequence). CDR3 DNA: TGTGCCTGGAGTCCGGGACTAGCGGGAGTCGGGGGAGGCACAGATACGCAGTATTTT. As protein: CAWSPGLAGVGGGTDTQYF. Looking up the rest from reference TRBV30 and TRBJ2-3 gives the full variable domain: SQTIHQWPATLVQPVGSPLSLECTVEGTSNPNLYWYRQAAGRGLQLLFYSVGIGQISSEVPQNLSASRPQDRQFILSSKKLLLSDSGFYLCAWSPGLAGVGGGTDTQYFGPGTRLTVL.

The V and J genes are TRBV5-1 and TRBJ1-2; D not resolved. This CDR3 region has 19 residues. Trimming took off 0 bases at V and 0 bases at J, with 21 bases between the two ends. Germline V gene lookup returns CDR1 SGHRS and CDR2 YFSETQ. The CDR3 DNA is TGCGCCAGCAGCTTGGTATCTCCCAAAGAGGGTTACGCTAACTATGGCTACACCTTC. This sequence encodes CASSLVSPKEGYANYGYTF. Variable domain in full (rest from reference TRBV5-1 and TRBJ1-2): KAGVTQTPRYLIKTRGQQVTLSCSPISGHRSVSWYQQTPGQGLQFLFEYFSETQRNKGNFPGRFSGRQFSNSRSEMNVSTLELGDSALYLCASSLVSPKEGYANYGYTFGSGTRLTVV.

V is TRBV7-8 and J is TRBJ2-2, with 9 bases identical to TRBD1. Germline V gene lookup returns CDR1 SGHVS and CDR2 FQNEAQ. The length of the CDR3 is 16 residues. V lost 2 bases and J lost 7; bases outside the gene matches: 8. CDR3 coding DNA: TGTGCCAGCAGCTTAAGGGGACAGGGTATCGTCGGGGAGCTGTTTTTT. Translating it yields CASSLRGQGIVGELFF.

This clone was recorded only once. The chain uses TRBV29-1 and TRBJ1-2, with D tentatively TRBD1 (6 bases). Between the trimmed V and J ends, which lost 7 bases and 7 bases, there was a span of 13 bases. The CDR3 has 11 amino acids. Germline V gene lookup returns CDR1 SQVTM and CDR2 ANQGSEA. CDR3 sequence (DNA): TGCAGCGCTTACAGGGAAGGTGGCTACACCTTC. Translating gives CSAYREGGYTF.

The rearrangement uses TRBV5-6 and TRBJ2-7; possible D gene TRBD1, 6 bases. Germline values: CDR1 SGHDT, CDR2 YYEEEE. Trimming removed 3 bases from V and 5 bases from J, with 15 bases in between. This CDR3 comprises 14 residues. CDR3 loop: CASSYGQPADEQYV. CDR3 nucleotide sequence: TGTGCCAGCAGCTACGGACAGCCCGCAGACGAGCAGTACGTC.

This CDR3 is CASNSPGQGIQPQHF. As DNA, the CDR3 is TGTGCCAGTAACTCCCCGGGACAGGGTATACAGCCCCAGCATTTT. V is TRBV19 and J is TRBJ1-5; TRBD1 aligns across 9 bases. J was trimmed by 7 bases and V by 7 bases; bases with no gene match: 11. The CDR3 totals 15 residues. CDR1 LNHDA and CDR2 SQIVND come from the germline V gene (reference sequence).

J is TRBJ1-2 and V is TRBV9; the D is unclear. Trimming pared 0 bases from V and 8 bases from J, leaving 8 bases between. This CDR3 is built from 12 residues. Germline CDR1 is SGDLS and CDR2 is YYNGEE. In DNA, the CDR3 is TGTGCCAGCAGCGTAGGCTTGGGCGGCTACACCTTC. It encodes CASSVGLGGYTF.

This chain links TRBV24-1 with TRBJ2-3, with 11 bases aligning to TRBD2. The junction had 5 bases not matched to a gene; V was cut back by 2 bases and J by 2 bases. Germline V lookup: CDR1 KGHDR, CDR2 SFDVKD. This CDR3 is 17 amino acids long. CDR3 region: CATSDSPGLAATDTQYF. The CDR3 DNA reads as TGTGCCACCAGTGATTCCCCGGGACTAGCGGCCACAGATACGCAGTATTTT.

The CDR3 spells CSVEGTSRMNEQFF. CDR3 in DNA: TGCAGCGTTGAGGGGACTAGCAGAATGAATGAGCAGTTCTTC. The chain has TRBV29-1 and TRBJ2-1, with 9 positions matching TRBD2. After removal of 3 bases from V and 7 bases from J, the junction contained 7 bases not matched to a gene. The length of the CDR3 is 14 residues. The germline CDR1 and CDR2 sequences are SQVTM and ANQGSEA.

J is TRBJ1-1 and V is TRBV6-1; maybe TRBD1 (5 bases). The CDR3 extends over 16 amino acids. Germline V CDR1 and CDR2: MNHNS, SASEGT. V lost 2 bases and J lost 2, with 15 bases in between. As DNA, the CDR3 is TGTGCCAGCAGTGAATGGGGAGGCGGGGGTAACACTGAAGCTTTCTTT. Translated, it gives CASSEWGGGGNTEAFF.

The chain employs TRBV11-2 and TRBJ1-1; TRBD1 is a possible D gene (5 bases). Germline V gene lookup returns CDR1 SGHAT and CDR2 FQNNGV. The CDR3 totals 14 residues. V lost 5 bases to trimming and J lost 1 base, with 11 bases between them. CDR3 DNA sequence: TGTGCCAGCAGCGCGGGACGGGGGAACACTGAAGCTTTCTTT. It codes for CASSAGRGNTEAFF.

This chain links TRBV12-3 or TRBV12-4 with TRBJ1-2; no clear D gene. The V gene lost 0 bases and the J gene lost 5 bases, with 7 bases spanning the gap. The CDR3 runs to 13 residues. CDR3 region: CASSLAARYGYTF. CDR3 nucleotides: TGTGCCAGCAGTTTAGCGGCCAGGTATGGCTACACCTTC.

V gene TRBV30 combines with J gene TRBJ1-2; D might be TRBD1 (5 bases). Trimming removed 1 base from V and 7 bases from J, with 16 bases in between. The germline CDR1 and CDR2 sequences are GTSNPN and SVGIG (reference sequence). The length of the CDR3 is 14 residues. CDR3 nucleotides: TGTGCCTGGAGTGCCGGGACCGTCGATTCTGGCTACACCTTC. This gives the protein CAWSAGTVDSGYTF.

The rearrangement uses TRBV19 and TRBJ1-1; 9 bases agree with TRBD1. The V gene end was trimmed by 9 bases and the J gene end by 4 bases; junction bases not matched to a gene: 6. There are 13 residues in the CDR3. The germline CDR1 and CDR2 sequences are LNHDA and SQIVND (reference sequence). CDR3 nucleotides: TGTGCCAGCACCGGGACAGGGATCACTGAAGCTTTCTTT. Its protein product is CASTGTGITEAFF.

The chain has TRBV5-4 and TRBJ2-1; the match to TRBD2 covers 7 bases. Germline CDR1 and CDR2: SGHNT and YYREEE (reference sequence). The CDR3 covers 16 residues. With V trimmed by 0 bases and J by 8 bases, 11 bases remained unmatched. CDR3: CASSLVTAGIGDEQFF. Written as DNA, the CDR3 is TGTGCCAGCAGCTTGGTTACAGCGGGGATAGGGGATGAGCAGTTCTTC.

The V call is TRBV5-1, the J call TRBJ2-5, with 15 positions matching TRBD2. Per the germline V gene, CDR1 is SGHRS and CDR2 is YFSETQ. Germline trimming cut 4 bases from V and 2 bases from J; bases unmatched to any gene: 3. CDR3 length: 16 residues. This chain's CDR3 is CASSPGLAGGQETQYF. Here the CDR3 DNA reads TGCGCCAGCAGCCCGGGACTAGCGGGGGGTCAAGAGACCCAGTACTTC.